What follows are 14 T cell receptor beta chains derived from one specimen sequenced in a study of blood T cell repertoires in COVID-19. The repertoire was sequenced with immunoSEQ multiplex PCR; TCRdb's copy has only in-frame clones and lacks some. The table includes under 200,000 clones, about four fifths detected once. Source material: peripheral blood. All receptors derive from an older man with active or convalescent COVID-19.

This clone was seen more than once but under ten times. The rearrangement joins TRBV6-5 to TRBJ1-2, with 9 bases fitting TRBD1. Trimming at V came to 6 bases and at J to 8 bases, leaving 10 bases not matched to a gene. This CDR3 spans 14 amino acids. Germline values: CDR1 MNHEY, CDR2 SVGAGI. The DNA of the CDR3 is TGTGCCAGCAGGGCCGGACAGGGGTTAGAGGGCTACACCTTC. Its protein is CASRAGQGLEGYTF.

This sequence joins TRBV5-4 and TRBJ2-7; 7 bases are shared with TRBD1. Germline V gives CDR1 SGHNT, CDR2 YYREEE (reference sequence). Trimming took 0 bases from V and 3 from J; bases not matched to a gene: 6. The CDR3 runs to 15 residues. The DNA for the CDR3 is TGTGCCAGCAGCTTGGCCCGTCAGGGGGTCTACGAGCAGTACTTC. This codes for CASSLARQGVYEQYF.

V usage is TRBV18 and J usage is TRBJ2-5, with D possibly being TRBD2 (6 bases). The CDR3 loop spans 15 amino acids. CDR1 is KGHSH and CDR2 is LQKENI in the germline V gene. The germline V and J ends were trimmed by 3 bases and 4 bases, with 15 bases remaining between them. Here the CDR3 DNA reads TGTGCCAGCTCACCCAGAGGGCCCGGGGGAGAGACCCAGTACTTC. It is translated as CASSPRGPGGETQYF.

The rearrangement uses TRBV7-3 and TRBJ2-2; TRBD2 is a possible D gene (5 bases). V was clipped by 1 base and J by 6 bases, with 6 bases between them. The length of the CDR3 is 13 residues. Germline assignment: CDR1 SGHTA and CDR2 FQGTGA. CDR3 bases: TGTGCCAGCAGCTTAAGCGGGCCCGGGGAGCTGTTTTTT. This codes for CASSLSGPGELFF.

The CDR3 reads CATSRDPPGGQYF. The CDR3 region has the DNA TGTGCCACCAGCAGAGATCCCCCGGGGGGCCAGTACTTC. V is TRBV15 and J is TRBJ2-7; maybe TRBD2 (7 bases). Looked up from germline, CDR1 is LNHNV and CDR2 is YYDKDF (reference sequence). The CDR3 has 13 residues. V lost 0 bases and J 10 bases, leaving 13 bases between the germline ends.

The V call is TRBV7-3, the J call TRBJ2-3, with 13 positions matching TRBD2. CDR3 length: 16 residues. Germline V gene lookup returns CDR1 SGHTA and CDR2 FQGTGA. V shed 5 bases and J 3 bases; nucleotides not matched to a gene: 5. The CDR3 DNA follows: TGTGCCAGCAGCCCAGAGACTAGCGGGGGGACAGATACGCAGTATTTT. Amino acids: CASSPETSGGTDTQYF.

This clone was seen a handful of times. The gene calls are TRBV4-1 and TRBJ2-3, with D maybe TRBD2 (6 bases). Germline loops: CDR1 MGHRA, CDR2 YSYEKL. Between the trimmed V and J ends, which lost 1 base and 6 bases, there was a span of 14 bases. The CDR3 has 15 residues. CDR3 DNA: TGCGCCAGCAGCCAAGCGACCGTCGGAGGGGATACGCAGTATTTT. Protein: CASSQATVGGDTQYF.

V usage is TRBV9 and J usage is TRBJ2-5; no firm D call. Germline lookup yields CDR1 SGDLS and CDR2 YYNGEE. V was shortened by 3 bases and J by 5 bases, with 23 bases between the two germline ends. This CDR3 comprises 17 residues. CDR3 protein: CASSAGKKTLRRETQYF. Here the CDR3 DNA reads TGTGCCAGCAGCGCCGGCAAGAAGACCTTAAGGCGGGAGACCCAGTACTTC.

V is TRBV7-2 and J is TRBJ2-7, with 8 bases aligning to TRBD1. From germline, CDR1 is SGHTA and CDR2 FQGNSA. V shed 5 bases and J 2 bases; nucleotides not matched to a gene: 8. The CDR3 has 15 amino acids. In DNA form, the CDR3 reads TGTGCCAGCAGCCCTTGGGGACAGGCCGCCTACGAGCAGTACTTC. Translated, it gives CASSPWGQAAYEQYF.

This clone was seen just once. In the same sample, other DNA sequences code for this CDR3. The chain employs TRBV5-1 and TRBJ1-5; possibly TRBD1 for D (5 bases). CDR1 and CDR2 from the germline V gene are SGHRS and YFSETQ. The CDR3 is 14 residues long. Trimming cost V 1 base and J 6 bases, with 11 bases left between them. The CDR3 region is CASSLRQGGQPQHF. The CDR3 DNA follows: TGCGCCAGCAGCTTGCGGCAGGGTGGTCAGCCCCAGCATTTT.

V and J are TRBV5-5 and TRBJ2-3; 7 bases are shared with TRBD1. Germline trimming cut 4 bases from V and 3 bases from J; bases unmatched to any gene: 5. The germline V gene encodes CDR1 SGHKS and CDR2 YYEKEE (reference sequence). CDR3 length: 14 residues. The CDR3, as DNA: TGTGCCAGCAGCATAGGGACAGCTACAGATACGCAGTATTTT. Its protein is CASSIGTATDTQYF.

The chain uses TRBV9 and TRBJ2-1; D is possibly TRBD1 (5 bases). CDR1 and CDR2 from the germline V gene are SGDLS and YYNGEE. This CDR3 region has 14 residues. V gave up 0 bases and J gave up 4 bases, with 8 bases separating them. CDR3 nucleotide sequence: TGTGCCAGCAGCGTAGGACAGCCTTACAATGAGCAGTTCTTC. It specifies CASSVGQPYNEQFF.

V and J are TRBV30 and TRBJ2-7, with TRBD2 as a possible D gene (6 bases). The germline CDR1 and CDR2 sequences are GTSNPN and SVGIG (reference sequence). The germline V and J ends were trimmed by 2 bases and 3 bases, with 11 bases remaining between them. This CDR3 comprises 13 residues. The CDR3 spells CAWSLGGIYEQYF. CDR3 sequence (DNA): TGTGCCTGGAGTTTGGGAGGAATCTACGAGCAGTACTTC.

This chain joins TRBV10-1 and TRBJ2-2; D perhaps matches TRBD2 (6 bases). This CDR3 comprises 16 residues. CDR1 and CDR2 from the germline V gene are WNHNN and SYGVQD (reference sequence). Deletions cut 6 bases from V and 5 bases from J, with 19 bases between. The CDR3 DNA reads as TGCGCCAGCAGAAACTACCTAAGGGAGGTTACCGGGGAGCTGTTTTTT. Protein: CASRNYLREVTGELFF.